This T cell receptor (beta chain) was obtained from a study of cytomegalovirus exposure and HLA in healthy donors (TCRdb year 2017). Regarding the research as a whole: According to an earlier analysis of 587 of the donors, 150 million to 200 million T cells yielded 120 million or so unique TCR beta sequences and about 300 Gb of sequence data. Approximately 330 gigabases of sequencing data and tens of millions of unique TCR sequences made up an early release that covered nearly 650 HLA-typed donors. A later genetic analysis took genome-wide SNP genotypes for about 55% of the 666 donors and used that subset as a discovery cohort. In an earlier analysis of 550 to 700 of the donors, high-throughput TCR beta sequencing was used to judge whether each TCR beta V gene segment behaved as functional or pseudogenic. Donor age, sex, ethnicity and CMV serostatus were compiled together with the repertoire data. A separate validation cohort of roughly 130 different subjects was used in addition to the roughly 670-subject first cohort. Rather than drawing on any new phenotypic data, the later analysis identified candidate immune exposures from TCR beta sequences and the way those sequences occurred across donors. On average, 235,054 unique TCR beta nucleotide sequences were sequenced per donor among 398 genotyped donors of the cohort, with 15% to 20% of those sequences being non-productive. Using immunosequencing, the study profiled T cell repertoires from 640 or so subjects and related those repertoires to cytomegalovirus serostatus. The study combined high-throughput TCR immunosequencing, statistical association of individual TCRs with disease status, and machine learning to predict cytomegalovirus infection status. The study aimed to test whether signatures of past pathogen exposure could be identified by cataloging public T cell receptors. In a later analysis, previously published TCR beta repertoires from some 640 donors were re-analyzed and high-resolution HLA genotyping was added so that TCR occurrence patterns could be studied. Every repertoire in the discovery cohort had been generated on one and the same sequencing platform. Typing coverage varied by locus: roughly 629-640 donors for A, B, C, DRB1 and DQB1; roughly 510 for DQA1; around 610 for DPA1; approximately 470 for DPB1. HLA typing covered class I and class II loci at four-digit resolution. About 5 DR-DQ haplotypes were handled as single units for association and clustering, since linkage in the cohort was strong. Of the approximately 400 genotyped donors, approximately 82% fell in the genetic ancestry cluster associated with self-reported Caucasian donors. The full study reports these points: The earlier analysis of about 600 of the donors excluded some 15 rarely observed V segments, including chromosome 9 orphons, because counts were too low. Strong co-occurrence of HLA alleles, especially DR and DQ, made assigning TCR associations to individual alleles difficult. The study gave a list of 150 to 200 TCR beta chains associated with cytomegalovirus. It was suggested by the authors that the approach could potentially be generalized to other disease states and immunological phenotypes. Immune exposure information for the cohort was limited to CMV serostatus. The presence/absence analyses assumed that sequencing depth was roughly uniform across donors, and that assumption may not be true. A few of the identified cytomegalovirus-associated TCR beta chains were confirmed in vitro to be specific for cytomegalovirus antigens. V-gene and J-gene trimming of TCR beta chains was associated with a missense DCLRE1C variant in a later genetic analysis, and the association was replicated in an independent cohort. According to a later analysis, parvovirus B19, influenza, CMV and Epstein-Barr virus appeared linked to several top co-occurrence clusters. A cluster of highly shared sequence variants was judged likely to represent a technical artifact of the sequencing pipeline. Because some donors lacked HLA typing at each locus, the association tests relied only on the typed subset. Cytomegalovirus status was reported to be diagnosed by the classifier with high specificity and sensitivity in both the original and validation cohorts. A later analysis associated about 17,000 TCR beta sequences with specific HLA alleles at a false discovery rate of 0.05. According to a later analysis, most CMV-associated TCR beta chains appeared to be HLA-restricted, and the HLA associations seemed to be driven largely by CMV exposure. A further reported finding was that TCR beta sequences accurately predicted the HLA-A and HLA-B alleles for most subjects in the first cohort. In a later analysis, HLA-associated TCR beta chains were found to be more clonally expanded and to have lower generation probabilities than equally common non-associated chains. In an earlier analysis of approximately 590 of the donors, most TCR beta V segments appeared in productive rearrangements about 87% or about 30% of the time, broadly matching IMGT annotations. In a later analysis, the rate of TCR association differed among HLA loci, with DRB1 alleles having the most associated TCRs and HLA-C alleles having the fewest. Because the 87-base-pair reads could not distinguish some IMGT-functional V segments, including TRBV6-2 and TRBV6-3, those segments were excluded. While some public TCRs were present in many individuals, most TCR sequences turned up only very rarely across donors. The cohort was sequenced for TCR beta chains only, and without alpha or paired-chain data the features that could be detected were limited. According to a later genetic analysis, donors in an Asian-associated ancestry cluster had fewer N-insertions in productive TCRs than the approximately 700-donor mean. Linkage disequilibrium might explain the correlated functional status among segregating V segments, but an unknown experimental factor could not be excluded.

In total, approximately 700 healthy bone marrow donors made up the cohort. Cohort members were all nominally healthy when sampled, although unrecorded immune exposures were likely present. The donor tested CMV seropositive and was one of the 289 seropositive cohort members. Each donor provided a peripheral blood sample, and peripheral blood mononuclear cells were used for TCR beta sequencing. The Qiagen DNeasy Blood Extraction Kit was used to extract genomic DNA from the blood cell samples. Library preparation employed the immunoSEQ multiplex PCR assay. A mixture of 60 forward primers for TCR Vbeta segments and 13 reverse primers for TCR Jbeta segments was used in the multiplex PCR. Amplification of the CDR3 region of rearranged TCR beta genes was performed with a multiplex PCR assay on genomic DNA. Amplified TCR beta libraries were sequenced as 87-base-pair reads on the Illumina HiSeq System. On the authors' methods: Across the 700 or so repertoires, a later analysis counted tens of millions of unique TCR beta chains, roughly 11 million of which were shared by at least two donors. To remove PCR and sequencing errors, raw reads were error-corrected and collapsed into unique sequences using a nearest-neighbor algorithm that merged closely related sequences. CDR3 sequences were aligned to IMGT reference sequences to assign V, D and J gene segments. For a sequence to be retained, a match of at least six nucleotides to both a V gene segment and a J gene segment was required. Rearrangements were classified as productive when the CDR3 lacked stop codons and remained in frame with V and J, and all other rearrangements were classified as non-productive. CDR3 was defined by IMGT convention, running from the second conserved V-encoded cysteine to the conserved J-encoded phenylalanine. The earlier analysis of about 500 of the donors excluded sequences that lacked an unambiguous match to a single V gene segment. In an earlier analysis of approximately 590 of the donors, a V segment was called functional when productive rearrangements were above 56.7%, and segregating when the standard deviation between donors exceeded 5%. To diagnose cytomegalovirus status from the catalog of TCR beta chain sequences, a statistical classification framework was built. In a later analysis, V and J genes were assigned by comparing TCR nucleotide sequences against IMGT/GENE-DB human TR gene sequences. The TCRdist pipeline was used in a later analysis to assign CDR3 sequences and most-parsimonious VDJ recombination scenarios. In a later analysis, each TCR beta chain was defined by its CDR3 amino acid sequence together with its V-gene family, and reads without a unique V-gene family were excluded. As a way to deal with suspected cross-contamination and a sequencing artifact, a later analysis dropped over 550 nucleotide sequences that were highly shared and had low generation probability. In a later analysis, a clonal expansion index for each public chain was calculated from normalized within-repertoire ranks of inferred template counts. In a later analysis, generation probabilities were computed using a VDJ recombination model fitted to out-of-frame rearrangements, and the results were checked against IGoR. In a later analysis, TCR-TCR, TCR-HLA and TCR-CMV co-occurrence was scored with hypergeometric tests, and a repertoire-size bias correction was applied to TCR pairs. False discovery rates were estimated in a later analysis by permuting HLA or CMV assignments 20 times. In a later analysis, co-occurring TCRs were grouped using DBSCAN, with TCRdist sequence similarity added in when clustering inside HLA-allele-positive subsets. Repertoires with fewer than 30,000 or more than 120,000 public chains, plus five repertoires with anomalous nucleotide sharing, were excluded from co-occurrence clustering. TCRdb limited this immuneACCESS table to in-frame rearrangements with V and J called. A share of clones is missing; checked studies link under half to unresolved V genes, and the rest is unexplained. D and trimming were read from the DNA, whereas the V and J calls and clone size are those reported in that table. For this sample the table gives under 70,000 clones, of which under 85% were detected only once. The top ten constitute roughly 5% of the sample.

From the cysteine up to the phenylalanine, the CDR3 has a length of 14 residues. CDR3 DNA only is kept here, 42 bases in frame from base 1. The germline V gene specifies ENHRY as CDR1 and SYGVKD as CDR2. Details on this clone: Its target antigen remains unknown. Base qualities were left out, and no much larger clone turns up one base away.

The source of this sequence is a male donor in good health and CMV-seropositive. The chain is encoded by TRBV10-3 joined to TRBJ2-5; D gene: possibly TRBD1, on 5 matching bases. TRBJ2-7 explains the end of the DNA better; the J call may be wrong. The sequenced material came from PBMCs. CDR3 reads: CAISEMAGSYEQYF. The DNA reads as follows: TGTGCCATCAGTGAGATGGCAGGGTCCTACGAGCAGTACTTC.